This T cell receptor beta chain was profiled in a study of blood T cells in healthy people across ages. The use of a sample-barcoded 5' primer and a J-beta primer mix characterized a second PCR of about 7 to 12 cycles. Using its own MiXCR run on the 5' RACE reads, TCRdb lists one record per CDR3 protein. This sample has 900,000 to 950,000 distinct CDR3 sequences, with 25% to 35% found just once. Trimming stripped 3 bases from V and 0 bases from J, with 15 bases between. The CDR3 runs 16 residues. The germline V gene has CDR1 SEHNR and CDR2 FQNEAQ (reference sequence). Each donor gave around 9.3 milliliters of peripheral blood. Extraction yielded at least 5 micrograms of total RNA per sample. This clonotype has a count of ten or more. The sample was also linked to a second study, of T cells of mothers and their children.

The receptor was isolated from a woman in her thirties or forties in good health. The V and J genes are TRBV7-9 and TRBJ2-7; D not certain. The sample was blood. The CDR3 region is CASSFDPGSPSYEQYF. CDR3 bases: TGTGCCAGCAGCTTTGACCCGGGTTCCCCCTCCTACGAGCAGTACTTC. Full variable domain (remainder filled in from reference TRBV7-9 and TRBJ2-7): DTGVSQNPRHKITKRGQNVTFRCDPISEHNRLYWYRQTLGQGPEFLTYFQNEAQLEKSRLLSDRFSAERPKGSFSTLEIQRTEQGDSAMYLCASSFDPGSPSYEQYFGPGTRLTVT.